One and the same sample provided the 26 T cell receptor beta chains below, sequenced in a study of blood T cell repertoires in COVID-19. The protocol was immunoSEQ multiplex PCR, while the TCRdb copy is restricted to in-frame clones and leaves out a portion. The sample consists of hundreds of thousands of clones, roughly 90% of them appearing once. Sequenced: PBMCs or T cells enriched from blood (not recorded which). The receptor set was obtained from a woman aged 25-40 years with acute COVID-19.

This rearrangement joins TRBV18 to TRBJ1-6; D remains unclear. Germline CDR1 and CDR2: KGHSH and LQKENI. Trimming stripped 10 bases from V and 9 bases from J, with 16 bases between. This CDR3 has 13 residues. For the CDR3, the DNA is TGTGCCACCCGCCCCGGAGACTTTTCACCCCTCCACTTT. Protein: CATRPGDFSPLHF.

CDR3 in amino acids: CSAIGQGLAFF. The CDR3 DNA reads TGCAGTGCTATTGGACAGGGATTGGCTTTCTTT. The chain is built from TRBV20-1 and TRBJ1-1, with TRBD1 matching over 8 bases. The length of the CDR3 is 11 residues. V lost 4 bases to trimming and J lost 11 bases; unmatched junction nucleotides: 6. Germline V lookup: CDR1 DFQATT, CDR2 SNEGSKA (reference sequence).

The rearrangement uses TRBV6-1 and TRBJ1-2; no firm D call. CDR3 size: 15 residues. Germline CDR1 reads MNHNS; CDR2 reads SASEGT. V lost 1 base, J lost 6 bases, and 15 bases lay in between. The CDR3 DNA reads as TGTGCCAGCAGTGAAGGGGCCTCTGCCTCCGATGGCTACACCTTC. Its protein product is CASSEGASASDGYTF.

This rearrangement joins TRBV3-1 (or the pseudogene TRBV3-2) to TRBJ1-2, with a tentative D call TRBD1 (6 bases). Germline CDR1 and CDR2: LGHDT and YNNKEL (reference sequence). The length of the CDR3 is 15 residues. Trimming stripped 4 bases from V and 3 bases from J, with 15 bases between. Here the CDR3 reads CASSPRARGDYGYTF. CDR3 DNA sequence: TGTGCCAGCAGCCCTCGGGCCAGGGGTGACTATGGCTACACCTTC.

The genes are TRBV19 and TRBJ2-1; TRBD2 matches at 10 bases. V trimming: 4 bases; J trimming: 7 bases; junction bases outside the gene matches: 7. The CDR3 contains 15 residues. Per the germline V gene, CDR1 is LNHDA and CDR2 is SQIVND (reference sequence). The CDR3 region is CASSKSSGGDNEQFF. DNA of the CDR3: TGTGCCAGTAGTAAGTCTAGCGGGGGCGATAATGAGCAGTTCTTC.

V usage is TRBV5-6 and J usage is TRBJ1-2, with D tentatively TRBD1 (5 bases). This CDR3 region has 15 residues. V lost 5 bases and J lost 1, with 15 bases in between. Per the germline V gene, CDR1 is SGHDT and CDR2 is YYEEEE. The CDR3 coding sequence is TGTGCCAGCAGAACTCTCTATAGGGGTAACTATGGCTACACCTTC. Protein: CASRTLYRGNYGYTF.

The table lists this clone with a count of one. The rearrangement links TRBV18 to TRBJ2-1; TRBD2 matches 8 bases. Germline trimming cut 3 bases from V and 6 bases from J; bases unmatched to any gene: 7. The CDR3 loop spans 15 amino acids. Germline V gene sequence: CDR1 KGHSH, CDR2 LQKENI. CDR3 DNA: TGTGCCAGCTCACCTATTGGCGGGGGGAGCAATGAGCAGTTCTTC. Protein product: CASSPIGGGSNEQFF.

The CDR3 region is CASSSSTAPAFF. The CDR3 nucleotides read TGTGCCAGCAGCTCCTCGACAGCTCCAGCTTTCTTT. The chain employs TRBV7-9 and TRBJ1-1; D is perhaps TRBD1 (5 bases). The CDR3 loop spans 12 amino acids. Germline V CDR1 and CDR2: SEHNR, FQNEAQ (reference sequence). Trimming shortened V by 4 bases and J by 10 bases, and 13 bases separated the two germline ends.

This rearrangement joins TRBV19 to TRBJ2-5, with unresolved D. The CDR3 sequence is 13 residues long. Trimming shortened V by 7 bases and J by 2 bases, and 11 bases separated the two germline ends. CDR1 and CDR2 from the germline V gene are LNHDA and SQIVND (reference sequence). The CDR3 nucleotides are TGTGCCAGTAATAATCTGAGGCAAGAGACCCAGTACTTC. It encodes CASNNLRQETQYF.

The chain links TRBV5-7 to TRBJ2-7; 7 bases match TRBD1. TRBV5-7 is marked as an open reading frame, function uncertain. J was trimmed by 6 bases and V by 6 bases; bases with no gene match: 15. CDR3 length: 15 residues. This chain's CDR3 is CASILEKTGFSEQYF. In nucleotides, the CDR3 is TGTGCCAGCATTCTGGAAAAGACAGGGTTTTCCGAGCAGTACTTC.

This chain uses TRBV5-1 with TRBJ2-7; TRBD1 matches 11 bases. V lost 4 bases and J lost 4; bases outside the gene matches: 7. The CDR3 extends over 15 amino acids. Germline V gene lookup returns CDR1 SGHRS and CDR2 YFSETQ. The CDR3 sequence: CASSTGTGGGYEQYF. The CDR3 region has the DNA TGCGCCAGCAGCACCGGGACAGGGGGTGGATACGAGCAGTACTTC.

J is TRBJ2-3 and V is TRBV9; 10 bases are shared with TRBD2. Trimming removed 3 bases from V and 2 bases from J; junction bases left unmatched: 6. The CDR3 totals 16 residues. Germline V gene data show CDR1 as SGDLS and CDR2 as YYNGEE. The CDR3 DNA is TGTGCCAGCAGCGGGGTAAGCGGGGGGGCCACAGATACGCAGTATTTT. This codes for CASSGVSGGATDTQYF.

The chain carries TRBV7-8 and TRBJ1-3; TRBD1 might be the D (6 bases). This CDR3 contains 15 residues. Germline values: CDR1 SGHVS, CDR2 FQNEAQ. Trimming shortened V by 0 bases and J by 2 bases, and 8 bases separated the two germline ends. The CDR3 coding sequence is TGTGCCAGCAGCTTAGCATGGGGGCCTGGAAACACCATATATTTT. Its protein is CASSLAWGPGNTIYF.

The chain recombines TRBV7-9 with TRBJ1-1, with TRBD1 identical over 10 bases. The germline gives CDR1 SEHNR, CDR2 FQNEAQ (reference sequence). V shed 5 bases, J shed 6 bases, and the junction held 6 bases outside the gene matches. This CDR3 spans 14 amino acids. The CDR3 region is CASSPGTGEAEAFF. In DNA, the CDR3 is TGTGCCAGCAGCCCAGGGACAGGGGAGGCTGAAGCTTTCTTT. The variable domain in full, completed from reference TRBV7-9 and TRBJ1-1, reads DTGVSQNPRHKITKRGQNVTFRCDPISEHNRLYWYRQTLGQGPEFLTYFQNEAQLEKSRLLSDRFSAERPKGSFSTLEIQRTEQGDSAMYLCASSPGTGEAEAFFGQGTRLTVV.

The chain has TRBV27 and TRBJ1-2; D is perhaps TRBD1 (5 bases). The germline V gene has CDR1 MNHEY and CDR2 SMNVEV (reference sequence). V lost 7 bases and J 6 bases, leaving 24 bases between the germline ends. The CDR3 contains 16 residues. CDR3 in amino acids: CASNTGGGDFGDGYTF. DNA for the CDR3: TGTGCCAGCAATACTGGGGGAGGGGACTTTGGCGATGGCTACACCTTC.

The rearrangement joins TRBV5-6 to TRBJ1-5; TRBD1 is a possible D gene (5 bases). Germline CDR1 is SGHDT and CDR2 is YYEEEE. The V end was cut by 4 bases, the J end by 5 bases, with 7 bases between. The CDR3 totals 12 residues. Here the CDR3 DNA reads TGTGCCAGCAGCGCGGGGGATCAGCCCCAGCATTTT. Translation gives CASSAGDQPQHF.

V usage is TRBV18 and J usage is TRBJ1-2; 9 bases map to TRBD1. The CDR3 is 17 residues long. Trimming at V came to 3 bases and at J to 7 bases, leaving 15 bases not matched to a gene. CDR1 and CDR2 from the germline V gene are KGHSH and LQKENI. CDR3 sequence: CASSPRTGDLGMFGYTF. CDR3 sequence (DNA): TGTGCCAGCTCACCTCGGACAGGGGACCTTGGTATGTTTGGCTACACCTTC.

V and J are TRBV6-1 and TRBJ1-5; no firm D call. The V and J ends lost 4 bases and 4 bases respectively, with 17 bases between them. The CDR3 spans 16 residues. The V gene's germline CDR1 is MNHNS and CDR2 SASEGT. In nucleotides, the CDR3 is TGTGCCAGCAGTGTCCTCCGGGAGCCGGGGAATCAGCCCCAGCATTTT. It encodes CASSVLREPGNQPQHF.

The rearrangement links TRBV28 to TRBJ1-1; 7 bases are a match to TRBD1. The CDR3 totals 14 residues. Germline assignment: CDR1 MDHEN and CDR2 SYDVKM. Germline trimming cut 7 bases from V and 3 bases from J; bases unmatched to any gene: 8. CDR3 DNA sequence: TGTGCCAGCACTCTAGGGACAGACTACACTGAAGCTTTCTTT. The encoded protein is CASTLGTDYTEAFF.

V is TRBV12-3 or TRBV12-4 and J is TRBJ1-5; D gene uncertain. CDR3 size: 12 residues. The V and J ends lost 3 bases and 5 bases respectively, with 5 bases between them. CDR3 in amino acids: CASSFPDQPQHF. The CDR3 nucleotides are TGTGCCAGCAGTTTCCCGGATCAGCCCCAGCATTTT.

The chain combines TRBV5-5 with TRBJ2-1, with 9 bases lining up with TRBD1. Germline CDR1 is SGHKS and CDR2 is YYEKEE (reference sequence). The CDR3 is 15 amino acids. With 4 bases clipped from V and 7 bases from J, the junction kept 9 bases outside the gene matches. CDR3 sequence: CASSAQQGAGNEQFF. DNA for the CDR3: TGTGCCAGCAGCGCCCAACAGGGGGCAGGGAATGAGCAGTTCTTC.

This rearrangement joins TRBV15 to TRBJ1-5, with 9 bases lining up with TRBD1. V shed 0 bases and J 4 bases; nucleotides not matched to a gene: 13. This CDR3 spans 19 amino acids. Germline CDR1 LNHNV, CDR2 YYDKDF (reference sequence). The CDR3 DNA reads TGTGCCACCAGCAGAGATCCCCCCCACAGGGGGCTTTTGAATCAGCCCCAGCATTTT. This sequence encodes CATSRDPPHRGLLNQPQHF.

This chain joins TRBV7-9 and TRBJ2-1, with 7 bases fitting TRBD1. With V trimmed by 5 bases and J by 0 bases, 10 bases remained unmatched. The CDR3 covers 17 residues. The V gene's germline CDR1 is SEHNR and CDR2 FQNEAQ (reference sequence). The CDR3: CASSARDRVSSYNEQFF. In DNA, the CDR3 is TGTGCCAGCAGCGCGCGCGACAGGGTCAGCTCCTACAATGAGCAGTTCTTC. Supplemented by reference TRBV7-9 and TRBJ2-1, the full variable domain reads DTGVSQNPRHKITKRGQNVTFRCDPISEHNRLYWYRQTLGQGPEFLTYFQNEAQLEKSRLLSDRFSAERPKGSFSTLEIQRTEQGDSAMYLCASSARDRVSSYNEQFFGPGTRLTVL.

The genes are TRBV19 and TRBJ1-1, with a weak D call TRBD1 (5 bases). The V and J ends lost 6 bases and 4 bases respectively, with 15 bases between them. This CDR3 contains 14 residues. Germline values: CDR1 LNHDA, CDR2 SQIVND (reference sequence). CDR3 loop: CASSPTAGRTEAFF. As DNA, the CDR3 is TGTGCCAGTAGCCCGACGGCGGGGCGCACTGAAGCTTTCTTT.

V gene TRBV6-5 combines with J gene TRBJ2-7, with a weak D call TRBD1 (5 bases). In germline, CDR1 is MNHEY, CDR2 SVGAGI. This CDR3 has 15 amino acids. V was shortened by 2 bases and J by 3 bases, with 14 bases between the two germline ends. This CDR3 is CASSYAGNSYYEQYF. CDR3 coding DNA: TGTGCCAGCAGTTACGCAGGGAATAGTTACTACGAGCAGTACTTC.

V and J are TRBV10-3 and TRBJ1-1; the D is unclear. V dropped 2 bases and J dropped 4 bases, with 8 bases sitting between them. This CDR3 is 13 amino acids long. Germline-derived CDR1 and CDR2 are ENHRY and SYGVKD. DNA for the CDR3: TGTGCCATCAGTGAGGCGGGAGGCACTGAAGCTTTCTTT. It yields the protein CAISEAGGTEAFF.